This passage covers 23 T cell receptor beta chains from one sample sequenced in a study of blood T cell repertoires in COVID-19 (dated by TCRdb to 2019 to 2021). The library was generated by the immunoSEQ multiplex PCR assay. Not all clones reach the TCRdb copy of this immuneACCESS table, which keeps in-frame sequences only. Checked studies attribute under half of the gap to unresolved V genes and leave the rest unexplained. Present in this sample are under 85,000 clones, about four fifths of which were seen just once. The top ten constitute 25% to 30% of the sample. The material sequenced was peripheral blood. These receptors originate from a woman older than 75 with active or convalescent COVID-19.

This clone was seen only once. The chain recombines TRBV27 with TRBJ1-6; no clear D gene. Germline CDR1 and CDR2: MNHEY and SMNVEV (reference sequence). The CDR3 sequence is 13 residues long. Trimming pared 5 bases from V and 6 bases from J, leaving 8 bases between. DNA for the CDR3: TGTGCCAGCAGTCTTCTCCTTAATTCACCCCTCCACTTT. Its protein is CASSLLLNSPLHF.

V usage is TRBV2 and J usage is TRBJ2-2; 8 nucleotides align to TRBD2. Germline V CDR1 and CDR2: SNHLY, FYNNEI. This CDR3 region has 15 residues. The V segment lost 3 bases and the J segment 4 bases; nucleotides outside the gene matches: 4. The CDR3 is CASSDGTSGTGELFF. The DNA of the CDR3 is TGTGCCAGCAGTGATGGAACTAGCGGCACCGGGGAGCTGTTTTTT.

This clone was counted between two and nine times. V gene TRBV5-3 combines with J gene TRBJ2-3; 15 bases agree with TRBD2. TRBV5-3 is annotated as an ORF whose role is uncertain. This CDR3 is 18 amino acids long. V lost 4 bases and J lost 4; bases outside the gene matches: 10. The CDR3 sequence is CARSLRTSGGACPDTQYF. The CDR3 bases are TGTGCCAGAAGCCTGCGGACTAGCGGGGGGGCCTGCCCAGATACGCAGTATTTT.

The chain joins TRBV24-1 to TRBJ2-1, with 9 bases aligning to TRBD2. The J segment lost 7 bases and the V segment lost 5 bases, leaving 11 bases of the junction unmatched. This CDR3 contains 16 residues. Per the germline V gene, CDR1 is KGHDR and CDR2 is SFDVKD. This chain's CDR3 is CATSAPGLASSNEQFF. The CDR3 DNA follows: TGTGCCACCAGTGCCCCGGGACTAGCCTCCTCTAATGAGCAGTTCTTC.

V gene TRBV4-3 combines with J gene TRBJ1-6; D may be TRBD1 (6 bases). V was shortened by 3 bases and J by 8 bases, with 14 bases between the two germline ends. Germline assignment: CDR1 LGHNA and CDR2 YSLEER. The CDR3 extends over 15 amino acids. CDR3 in amino acids: CASSQGAPVDSPLHF. In nucleotides, the CDR3 is TGCGCCAGCAGCCAGGGGGCACCCGTCGATTCACCCCTCCACTTT.

The rearrangement joins TRBV28 to TRBJ1-2, with D maybe TRBD1 (5 bases). Germline values: CDR1 MDHEN, CDR2 SYDVKM. V was pared by 2 bases and J by 7 bases, with 11 bases between. The length of the CDR3 is 13 residues. CDR3 sequence (DNA): TGTGCCAGCAGTTTAGGATCCGGGGGTGGCTACACCTTC. It yields the protein CASSLGSGGGYTF.

The chain joins TRBV19 to TRBJ1-1; D gene ambiguous. The CDR3 covers 13 residues. The ends were cut back, 3 bases at V and 2 bases at J, with 7 bases in the middle. CDR1 and CDR2 (germline): LNHDA, SQIVND (reference sequence). In DNA, the CDR3 is TGTGCCAGTAGTATCGCCAGAAACACTGAAGCTTTCTTT. It codes for CASSIARNTEAFF.

This chain links TRBV9 with TRBJ1-2, with TRBD1 matching 7 bases. Germline CDR1 and CDR2: SGDLS and YYNGEE. J was trimmed by 0 bases and V by 4 bases; bases with no gene match: 12. The CDR3 totals 17 residues. This chain's CDR3 is CASSPETGAASNYGYTF. CDR3 bases: TGTGCCAGCAGCCCTGAAACAGGGGCCGCCTCTAACTATGGCTACACCTTC. The full variable domain, in which reference TRBV9 and TRBJ1-2 provide the parts outside the CDR3, is DSGVTQTPKHLITATGQRVTLRCSPRSGDLSVYWYQQSLDQGLQFLIQYYNGEERAKGNILERFSAQQFPDLHSELNLSSLELGDSALYFCASSPETGAASNYGYTFGSGTRLTVV.

This chain joins TRBV7-9 and TRBJ1-6; D gene unclear. Germline CDR1 reads SEHNR; CDR2 reads FQNEAQ (reference sequence). The CDR3 consists of 12 residues. V lost 5 bases, J lost 7 bases, and 6 bases lay in between. CDR3 sequence (DNA): TGTGCCAGCAGCGGAGCCAATTCACCCCTCCACTTT. It encodes CASSGANSPLHF.

Notes on this clone: The sample carries other DNA sequences with the same CDR3. The chain links TRBV5-4 to TRBJ1-5, with D tentatively TRBD1 (5 bases). The CDR3 contains 14 residues. Germline V gene data show CDR1 as SGHNT and CDR2 as YYREEE (reference sequence). V dropped 4 bases and J dropped 2 bases, with 10 bases sitting between them. CDR3 region: CASSQQGGNQPQHF. As DNA, the CDR3 is TGTGCCAGCAGCCAGCAGGGCGGCAATCAGCCCCAGCATTTT.

The chain links TRBV27 to TRBJ2-7; tentatively, D is TRBD2 (7 bases). The CDR3 runs to 13 residues. Trimming cost V 4 bases and J 2 bases, with 9 bases left between them. In germline, CDR1 is MNHEY, CDR2 SMNVEV (reference sequence). The CDR3 here is CASSWGGTYEQYF. CDR3 nucleotides: TGTGCCAGCAGTTGGGGGGGCACCTACGAGCAGTACTTC.

V usage is TRBV4-3 and J usage is TRBJ2-2; 7 nucleotides line up with TRBD2. Germline CDR1 is LGHNA and CDR2 is YSLEER. The CDR3 covers 16 residues. V lost 0 bases, J lost 2 bases, and 3 bases stayed unmatched. In nucleotides, the CDR3 is TGCGCCAGCAGCCAAGATTGGGGACTAAACACCGGGGAGCTGTTTTTT. It encodes CASSQDWGLNTGELFF.

The rearrangement uses TRBV21-1 and TRBJ1-3. TRBV21-1 is a pseudogene locus. This CDR3 is built from 15 residues. The CDR3 nucleotides read TGTGCCAGCAGCAAAGGGAGGGACTCTGGAAACACCATATATTTT. This sequence encodes CASSKGRDSGNTIYF.

This clone has more than one count but fewer than ten. V is TRBV19 and J is TRBJ2-2; the match to TRBD2 covers 8 bases. CDR3 length: 17 residues. Looked up from germline, CDR1 is LNHDA and CDR2 is SQIVND (reference sequence). Trimming removed 7 bases from V and 4 bases from J; junction bases left unmatched: 14. The CDR3 coding sequence is TGTGCCAGTACTACGACCGGGAGGGGACAAAGCACCGGGGAGCTGTTTTTT. Its protein product is CASTTTGRGQSTGELFF.

The chain carries TRBV19 and TRBJ1-1; D is possibly TRBD1 (6 bases). Per the germline V gene, CDR1 is LNHDA and CDR2 is SQIVND (reference sequence). The CDR3 has 13 residues. V lost 1 base, J lost 8 bases, and 11 bases lay in between. DNA for the CDR3: TGTGCCAGTAGTATAGGCCGGGGGGCCGAAGCTTTCTTT. It specifies CASSIGRGAEAFF.

The chain carries TRBV29-1 and TRBJ2-2, with D unresolved. This CDR3 region has 15 residues. Germline V gives CDR1 SQVTM, CDR2 ANQGSEA. Trimming cost V 6 bases and J 1 base, with 15 bases left between them. The CDR3 nucleotides read TGCAGCGTAACCCTCCCGAGGCAGAACACCGGGGAGCTGTTTTTT. Translating it yields CSVTLPRQNTGELFF.

The DNA for the CDR3 is TGTGCCAGCAGCTTAGACGGTTACCAAGAGACCCAGTACTTC. Protein: CASSLDGYQETQYF. The chain couples TRBV7-8 to TRBJ2-5; D remains ambiguous. V gave up 1 base and J gave up 0 bases, with 6 bases separating them. Germline loops: CDR1 SGHVS, CDR2 FQNEAQ. This CDR3 has 14 residues. Using reference TRBV7-8 and TRBJ2-5 for the parts outside the CDR3, the full variable domain is GAGVSQSPRYKVAKRGQDVALRCDPISGHVSLFWYQQALGQGPEFLTYFQNEAQLDKSGLPSDRFFAERPEGSVSTLKIQRTQQEDSAVYLCASSLDGYQETQYFGPGTRLLVL.

This chain links TRBV4-3 with TRBJ2-6, with D tentatively TRBD1 (5 bases). With 1 base removed from V and 0 bases from J, the gap between germline ends came to 10 bases. From germline, CDR1 is LGHNA and CDR2 YSLEER. The CDR3 length is 17 residues. The CDR3 here is CASSQGRDSSGANVLTF. The DNA for the CDR3 is TGCGCCAGCAGCCAAGGGCGAGACAGCTCTGGGGCCAACGTCCTGACTTTC.

The chain recombines TRBV30 with TRBJ1-4; no reliable D call. Trimming took 5 bases from V and 0 from J, leaving 7 bases between them. Germline assignment: CDR1 GTSNPN and CDR2 SVGIG (reference sequence). The CDR3 is made up of 13 amino acids. In DNA form, the CDR3 reads TGTGCCTGGGCGTTTGCAACTAATGAAAAACTGTTTTTT. This codes for CAWAFATNEKLFF. The full variable domain, its missing parts supplied by reference TRBV30 and TRBJ1-4, is SQTIHQWPATLVQPVGSPLSLECTVEGTSNPNLYWYRQAAGRGLQLLFYSVGIGQISSEVPQNLSASRPQDRQFILSSKKLLLSDSGFYLCAWAFATNEKLFFGSGTQLSVL.

The chain links TRBV30 to TRBJ2-3; 12 bases map to TRBD2. The J segment lost 1 base and the V segment lost 2 bases, leaving 1 base of the junction unmatched. The CDR3 spans 15 residues. Germline V gene sequence: CDR1 GTSNPN, CDR2 SVGIG (reference sequence). The CDR3 region is CAWSRLAGGTDTQYF. The CDR3 DNA reads TGTGCCTGGAGTAGACTAGCGGGGGGCACAGATACGCAGTATTTT.

The rearrangement joins TRBV19 to TRBJ2-7; 9 positions agree with TRBD2. Germline lookup yields CDR1 LNHDA and CDR2 SQIVND (reference sequence). The length of the CDR3 is 13 residues. V gave up 4 bases and J gave up 6 bases; unmatched junction bases: 4. CDR3 region: CASSTGLASEQYF. CDR3 DNA sequence: TGTGCCAGTAGTACCGGACTAGCGAGCGAGCAGTACTTC.

The chain couples TRBV13 to TRBJ2-7; D perhaps matches TRBD1 (5 bases). CDR1 is PRHDT, CDR2 FYEKMQ, per germline (reference sequence). The V end was cut by 3 bases, the J end by 0 bases, with 12 bases between. The CDR3 runs 15 residues. CDR3 nucleotide sequence: TGTGCCAGCAGCTTTAGCAAAGGGGTCTCCTACGAGCAGTACTTC. Its protein is CASSFSKGVSYEQYF.

This chain connects TRBV7-2 to TRBJ2-3, with 8 bases aligning to TRBD2. CDR3 length equals 17 residues. J gave up 0 bases and V 5 bases, and 10 bases lay outside the gene matches. Germline loops: CDR1 SGHTA, CDR2 FQGNSA. CDR3 bases: TGTGCCAGCAGCCCCCAAAGCGGGGGTGATAGCACAGATACGCAGTATTTT. It yields the protein CASSPQSGGDSTDTQYF.